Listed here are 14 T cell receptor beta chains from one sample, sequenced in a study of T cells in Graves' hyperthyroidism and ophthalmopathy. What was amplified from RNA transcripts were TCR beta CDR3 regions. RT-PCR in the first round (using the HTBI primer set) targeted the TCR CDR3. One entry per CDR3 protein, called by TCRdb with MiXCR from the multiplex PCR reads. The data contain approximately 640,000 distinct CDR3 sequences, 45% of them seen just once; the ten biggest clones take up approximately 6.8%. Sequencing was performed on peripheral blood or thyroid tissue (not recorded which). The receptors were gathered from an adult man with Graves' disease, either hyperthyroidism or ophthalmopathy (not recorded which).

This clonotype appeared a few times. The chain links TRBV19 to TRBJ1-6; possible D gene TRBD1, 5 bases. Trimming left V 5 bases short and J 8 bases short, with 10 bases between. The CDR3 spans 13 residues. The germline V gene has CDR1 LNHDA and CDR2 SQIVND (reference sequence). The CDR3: CASSPRTYSPLHF. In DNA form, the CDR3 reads TGTGCCAGTAGTCCCCGGACATATTCACCCCTCCACTTT.

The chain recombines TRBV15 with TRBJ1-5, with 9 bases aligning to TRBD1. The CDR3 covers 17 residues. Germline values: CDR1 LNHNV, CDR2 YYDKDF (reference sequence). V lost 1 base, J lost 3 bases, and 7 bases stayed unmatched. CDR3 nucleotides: TGTGCCACCAGCAGAGGCCCGGGACAGGGCTCCAATCAGCCCCAGCATTTT. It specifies CATSRGPGQGSNQPQHF.

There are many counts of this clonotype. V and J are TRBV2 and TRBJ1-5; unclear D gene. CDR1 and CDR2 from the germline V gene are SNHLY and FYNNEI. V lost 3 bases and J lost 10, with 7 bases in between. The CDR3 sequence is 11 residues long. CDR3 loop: CASSEGIPQHF. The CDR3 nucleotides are TGTGCCAGCAGTGAGGGGATACCCCAGCATTTT. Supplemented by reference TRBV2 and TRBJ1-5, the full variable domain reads EPEVTQTPSHQVTQMGQEVILRCVPISNHLYFYWYRQILGQKVEFLVSFYNNEISEKSEIFDDQFSVERPDGSNFTLKIRSTKLEDSAMYFCASSEGIPQHFGDGTRLSIL.

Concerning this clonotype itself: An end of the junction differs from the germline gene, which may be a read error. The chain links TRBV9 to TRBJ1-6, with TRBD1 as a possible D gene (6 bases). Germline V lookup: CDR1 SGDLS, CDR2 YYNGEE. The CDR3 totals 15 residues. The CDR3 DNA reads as TGTGCCAGCAGCGCGTTGGACAGTTATAATTCACCCTTCCACTTT. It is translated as CASSALDSYNSPFHF.

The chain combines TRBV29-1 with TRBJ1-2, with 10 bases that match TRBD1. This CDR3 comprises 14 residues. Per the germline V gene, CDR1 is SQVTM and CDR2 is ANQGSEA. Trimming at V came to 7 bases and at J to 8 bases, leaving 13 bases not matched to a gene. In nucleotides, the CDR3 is TGCAGCGGGGCGAGGACAGGGGGGGGGAACGGCTACACCTTC. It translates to CSGARTGGGNGYTF.

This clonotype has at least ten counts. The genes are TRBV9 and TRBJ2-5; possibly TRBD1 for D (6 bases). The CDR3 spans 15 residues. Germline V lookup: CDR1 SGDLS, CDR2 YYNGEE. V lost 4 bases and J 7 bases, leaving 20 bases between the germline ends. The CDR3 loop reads CASSLYRDKGPTQYF. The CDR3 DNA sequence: TGTGCCAGCAGCTTGTACCGGGACAAGGGACCGACCCAGTACTTC. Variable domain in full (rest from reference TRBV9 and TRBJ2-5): DSGVTQTPKHLITATGQRVTLRCSPRSGDLSVYWYQQSLDQGLQFLIQYYNGEERAKGNILERFSAQQFPDLHSELNLSSLELGDSALYFCASSLYRDKGPTQYFGPGTRLLVL.

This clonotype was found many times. CDR3 loop: CSGREGGTGELFF. CDR3 nucleotide sequence: TGCAGCGGACGGGAGGGCGGCACCGGGGAGCTGTTTTTT. The chain is built from TRBV29-1 and TRBJ2-2, with TRBD2 matching 8 bases. From germline, CDR1 is SQVTM and CDR2 ANQGSEA. The junction had 5 bases not matched to a gene; V was cut back by 7 bases and J by 4 bases. The CDR3 covers 13 residues.

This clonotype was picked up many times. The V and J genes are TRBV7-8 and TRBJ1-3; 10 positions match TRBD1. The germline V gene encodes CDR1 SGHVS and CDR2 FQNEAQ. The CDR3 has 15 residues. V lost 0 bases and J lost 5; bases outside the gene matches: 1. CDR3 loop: CASSLAGQGRNTIYF. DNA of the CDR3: TGTGCCAGCAGCTTAGCGGGACAGGGGAGAAACACCATATATTTT.

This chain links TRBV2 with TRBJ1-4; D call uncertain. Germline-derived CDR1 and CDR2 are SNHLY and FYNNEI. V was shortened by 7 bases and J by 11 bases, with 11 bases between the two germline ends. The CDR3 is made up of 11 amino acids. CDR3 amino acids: CASKTVSKLFF. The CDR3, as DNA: TGTGCCAGCAAGACCGTTTCGAAACTGTTTTTT.

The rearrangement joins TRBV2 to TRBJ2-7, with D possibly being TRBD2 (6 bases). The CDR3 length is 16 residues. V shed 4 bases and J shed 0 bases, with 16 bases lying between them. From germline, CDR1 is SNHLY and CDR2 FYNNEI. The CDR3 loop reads CASSAKVAASSYEQYF. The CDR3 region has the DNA TGTGCCAGCAGTGCTAAAGTAGCGGCGAGCTCCTACGAGCAGTACTTC.

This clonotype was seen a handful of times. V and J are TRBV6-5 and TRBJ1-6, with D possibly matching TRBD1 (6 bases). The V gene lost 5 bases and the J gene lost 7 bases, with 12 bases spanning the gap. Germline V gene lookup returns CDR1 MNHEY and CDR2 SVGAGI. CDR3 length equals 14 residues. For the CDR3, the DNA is TGTGCCAGCAGTGGAGGGGGGGAGAATTCACCCCTCCACTTT. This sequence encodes CASSGGGENSPLHF.

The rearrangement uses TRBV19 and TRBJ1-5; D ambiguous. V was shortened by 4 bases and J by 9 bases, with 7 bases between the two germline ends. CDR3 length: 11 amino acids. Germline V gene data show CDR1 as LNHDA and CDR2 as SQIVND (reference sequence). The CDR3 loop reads CASSTLGPQHF. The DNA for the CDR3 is TGTGCCAGTAGTACCCTAGGGCCCCAGCATTTT.

Written as DNA, the CDR3 is TGTGCCACCAGTGTCGGGACAGGGGGGTATGGCTACACCTTC. Encoded protein: CATSVGTGGYGYTF. The chain uses TRBV24-1 and TRBJ1-2; 11 nucleotides line up with TRBD1. The CDR3 length is 14 residues. Per the germline V gene, CDR1 is KGHDR and CDR2 is SFDVKD. V dropped 5 bases and J dropped 5; count of bases not matched to a gene: 3.

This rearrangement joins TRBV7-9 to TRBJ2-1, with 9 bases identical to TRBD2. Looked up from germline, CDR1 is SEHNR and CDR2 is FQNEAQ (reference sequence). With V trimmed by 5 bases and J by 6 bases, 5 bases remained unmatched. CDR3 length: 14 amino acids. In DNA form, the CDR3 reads TGTGCCAGCAGCCCTCCGCGGGGGGGCAATGAGCAGTTCTTC. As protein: CASSPPRGGNEQFF.